Below, 7 T cell receptor beta chains from the same sample are listed, as sequenced in a study of early stage breast cancer tumors. Sequencing was performed with immunoSEQ multiplex PCR; in TCRdb, only in-frame clones are kept and a portion is missing. Found here are about 53,000 clones, 75% to 95% of them singletons; the top ten hold 4% to 5.5%. What was sequenced was blood. Receptors were obtained from a person aged 65 to 79 with breast cancer.

V usage is TRBV28 and J usage is TRBJ2-3, with a possible D match to TRBD2 (7 bases). The V gene's germline CDR1 is MDHEN and CDR2 SYDVKM. The CDR3 contains 15 residues. V was shortened by 6 bases and J by 3 bases, with 16 bases between the two germline ends. The CDR3, as DNA: TGTGCCAGCAGCCTGGGGGGGCCCCTAACAGATACGCAGTATTTT. Translation: CASSLGGPLTDTQYF.

The rearrangement uses TRBV7-9 and TRBJ1-2; D not resolved. Germline V lookup: CDR1 SEHNR, CDR2 FQNEAQ (reference sequence). The germline V and J ends were trimmed by 5 bases and 7 bases, with 11 bases remaining between them. This CDR3 has 12 residues. CDR3: CASSALEPGYTF. CDR3 bases: TGTGCCAGCAGCGCGCTTGAGCCTGGCTACACCTTC.

The V gene is TRBV6-6, the J gene TRBJ2-1, with D perhaps TRBD2 (5 bases). The germline gives CDR1 MNHNY, CDR2 SVGAGI (reference sequence). V dropped 6 bases and J dropped 0 bases, with 9 bases sitting between them. The CDR3 is 14 amino acids. CDR3 DNA: TGTGCCAGCAGACGAGGGAGCTCCTACAATGAGCAGTTCTTC. Protein product: CASRRGSSYNEQFF.

The chain is built from TRBV19 and TRBJ2-6, with D maybe TRBD1 (5 bases). The CDR3 spans 14 residues. Germline CDR1 is LNHDA and CDR2 is SQIVND (reference sequence). Trimming stripped 4 bases from V and 1 base from J, with 5 bases between. The CDR3 bases are TGTGCCAGTAGTACAGGGTCTGGGGCCAACGTCCTGACTTTC. Amino acid sequence: CASSTGSGANVLTF.

This clone was observed a handful of times. The chain has TRBV11-3 and TRBJ2-5, with D unresolved. Trimming stripped 3 bases from V and 3 bases from J, with 8 bases between. The germline V gene has CDR1 SGHNT and CDR2 YENEEA. The CDR3 has 13 amino acids. CDR3 coding DNA: TGTGCCAGCAGCTTCTCTAGAAAAGAGACCCAGTACTTC. This gives the protein CASSFSRKETQYF.

CDR3 DNA sequence: TGTGCCTGGAGTTCCGGGGGAACAGGAAACACCATATATTTT. This codes for CAWSSGGTGNTIYF. The V gene is TRBV30, the J gene TRBJ1-3; tentatively, D is TRBD1 (5 bases). This CDR3 comprises 14 residues. The germline V gene has CDR1 GTSNPN and CDR2 SVGIG (reference sequence). Trimming removed 2 bases at V and 4 bases at J, with 12 bases between.

The rearrangement links TRBV6-4 to TRBJ2-2; TRBD1 might be the D (6 bases). Germline-derived CDR1 and CDR2 are MRHNA and SNTAGT. The CDR3 is 14 amino acids. The V end lost 9 bases, the J end lost 1 base, and 12 bases lay between the germline ends. The CDR3 loop is CASRGTGNTGELFF. The CDR3 nucleotides read TGTGCCAGTAGGGGGACGGGGAACACCGGGGAGCTGTTTTTT.